This T cell receptor (beta chain) comes out of a study of spatial heterogeneity in lung cancer (dated by TCRdb to the late 2010s). The study in broad terms: Beta-chain transcripts were consistently detected in greater numbers than alpha-chain transcripts, which likely reflected higher beta-chain transcript abundance. In the raw uncorrected reads, each unique combination of TCR and UMI appeared on average more than ten times. The study quantitatively compared TCR alpha and beta repertoires across multiple tumor regions, matched nontumor lung and blood in non-small cell lung cancer. TCR repertoire features were related to nonsynonymous mutation counts determined by whole-exome sequencing of tumor tissue. At surgery, about 210 tumor regions, 64 matched nontumor lung samples and 56 PBMC samples were TCR-sequenced for both alpha and beta chains.

This clonotype was recorded many times. Which antigen it targets is not known. No clone much larger than this one lies a single base away; base qualities are absent. Since the library was made to target alpha chains, this beta chain is a stray read and its abundance is not meaningful. The time point label, read with the paper, signifies: sample taken at primary tumor resection. Without any cell sorting, TCR sequencing was performed on whole RNA extracted either from tumor and nontumor lung tissue or from cryopreserved PBMC samples. The donors were 70 or so patients from the lung TRACERx cohort who had early-stage, untreated non-small cell lung cancer. Only patients with enough RNA available from two or more tumor regions were chosen for TCR sequencing. Study-level results and caveats: Ubiquitous expanded tumor TCRs were found in blood more often at tumor resection than at routine follow-up. Additional single-cell paired TCR alpha and beta sequencing was considered necessary to confirm, at a functional level, the hypothesis that regional TCRs recognize regional mutations.

Libraries came from 5' RACE. Instrument used: NextSeq 500. The TCR library protocol attached a unique molecular identifier to each TCR cDNA molecule to allow correction of PCR and sequencing errors. As for how the authors treated the data: TCR identification, UMI-based error correction and CDR3 extraction were all carried out with Decombinator tools. TCRs above a frequency of 2 per 1,000, corresponding to the top 1% of the tumor frequency distribution, were defined as expanded. Renyi diversity was computed with the R vegan package after each repertoire had been subsampled 100 times to 5,000 TCRs. To build CDR3 similarity networks, amino acid triplet string-kernel similarity was used, and CDR3s were connected when their pairwise similarity was above 0.82. The public reads were reanalyzed by TCRdb: fastp trimming at Q25, MiXCR alignment, in-frame beta chains only. Every CDR3 protein is listed once, alongside the most common genes and DNA of its rows. The V and J calls and clone size come from TCRdb's table, not from the authors' own analysis. The sample has thousands of distinct CDR3 sequences on record, about 7.7% of them singletons. The biggest ten clones account for 77% of the sample.

V is pared back by 0 bases and J by 3 bases, with 15 bases lying between the germline termini. The CDR3 runs 16 amino acids, cysteine and phenylalanine included. Just the 48-base CDR3 DNA is kept, in frame starting at base 1. The germline V gene specifies SGHRS as CDR1 and YFSETQ as CDR2. Source: PBMCs, taken at surgery. The chain links TRBV5-1 with TRBJ1-1; the D gene identity is not certain. This clonotype originated in a male donor with early-stage non-small cell lung cancer. The CDR3 loop reads CASSLAGTGLDTEAFF. The DNA sequence is given as TGCGCCAGCAGCTTGGCCGGTACGGGTCTAGACACTGAAGCTTTCTTT.